This T cell receptor beta chain was observed in a study of cytomegalovirus exposure and HLA in healthy donors. Study-level findings and limits: Reportedly, diagnosis of cytomegalovirus status by the classifier showed high specificity and sensitivity. Highly shared variants forming one cluster were likely a sequencing artifact.

There are 14 residues in the CDR3. The germline V and J ends were trimmed by 4 bases and 5 bases, with 15 bases remaining between them. Per germline, CDR1 SGDLS and CDR2 YYNGEE. There are a few counts of this clone. The antigen is not known. Sampled while nominally healthy, donors likely had unrecorded immune exposures. The PCR was carried out with 60 Vbeta primers and 13 Jbeta primers. Generated by immunoSEQ multiplex PCR, the TCRdb table keeps only in-frame clones and is missing some. Among 200,000 to 250,000 clones, just over 75% were seen once, and the ten largest hold around 2.9%. This chain links TRBV9 with TRBJ1-2; a weak D match, TRBD1 (5 bases). The source is a woman between 55 and 75 years old in good health and CMV-seropositive. What was sequenced was PBMCs. The CDR3 nucleotides read TGTGCCAGCAGCCGAGACAGTCCGATTTATGGCTACACCTTC. This sequence encodes CASSRDSPIYGYTF.